Shown below are 20 T cell receptor beta chains from a single sample sequenced in a study of neurological immune-mediated disorders. TCRdb re-called the 5' RACE reads with MiXCR, one entry per CDR3 protein. The sample has tens of thousands of distinct CDR3 sequences; roughly 25% are singletons. Sequencing input: CD4+ T cells from blood. Receptors were obtained from a man aged 45 to 65 with HTLV-1-associated myelopathy (HAM/TSP).

This chain links TRBV2 with TRBJ1-1, with 8 bases fitting TRBD1. Germline V gives CDR1 SNHLY, CDR2 FYNNEI. The CDR3 loop spans 14 amino acids. The V segment lost 4 bases and the J segment 5 bases; nucleotides outside the gene matches: 6. The DNA for the CDR3 is TGTGCCAGCAGTGGGCAGGGGGCGCGAACTGAAGCTTTCTTT. Translating it yields CASSGQGARTEAFF.

This clonotype was recorded at least ten times. This sequence joins TRBV7-8 and TRBJ1-1, with D possibly TRBD1 on 5 matching bases. Trimming removed 8 bases from V and 1 base from J, with 14 bases in between. Germline CDR1 SGHVS, CDR2 FQNEAQ. The CDR3 covers 14 residues. In DNA form, the CDR3 reads TGTGCCAGCGTAATCGAGACAGCGAACACTGAAGCTTTCTTT. Translating gives CASVIETANTEAFF.

This clonotype was detected many times. The rearrangement joins TRBV5-1 to TRBJ1-2; the D gene is possibly TRBD1 (6 bases). With 1 base removed from V and 8 bases from J, the gap between germline ends came to 15 bases. Germline V lookup: CDR1 SGHRS, CDR2 YFSETQ. CDR3 length: 14 amino acids. The CDR3 nucleotides are TGCGCCAGCAGCTTGAACAGGGCTTCGGAGGGCTACACCTTC. It is translated as CASSLNRASEGYTF.

The chain couples TRBV7-2 to TRBJ2-5; the match to TRBD1 covers 8 bases. The germline V gene has CDR1 SGHTA and CDR2 FQGNSA. V dropped 7 bases and J dropped 2; count of bases not matched to a gene: 12. The CDR3 contains 16 residues. CDR3 protein: CASTKRQGAFQETQYF. CDR3 nucleotides: TGTGCCAGCACCAAGAGGCAGGGGGCTTTTCAAGAGACCCAGTACTTC. The variable domain in full, completed from reference TRBV7-2 and TRBJ2-5, reads GAGVSQSPSNKVTEKGKDVELRCDPISGHTALYWYRQSLGQGLEFLIYFQGNSAPDKSGLPSDRFSAERTGGSVSTLTIQRTQQEDSAVYLCASTKRQGAFQETQYFGPGTRLLVL.

This clonotype was seen repeatedly, ten times or more. The chain combines TRBV6-1 with TRBJ2-7; the D gene is possibly TRBD1 (5 bases). The V gene lost 7 bases and the J gene lost 0 bases, with 10 bases spanning the gap. The CDR3 contains 13 residues. Germline CDR1 and CDR2: MNHNS and SASEGT. The CDR3: CASTEDNSYEQYF. The CDR3, as DNA: TGTGCCAGCACAGAGGACAACTCCTACGAGCAGTACTTC.

The sample holds many counts of this clonotype. The V and J genes are TRBV20-1 and TRBJ2-3, with D perhaps TRBD1 (6 bases). The germline gives CDR1 DFQATT, CDR2 SNEGSKA (reference sequence). The CDR3 consists of 15 residues. V shed 6 bases and J shed 1 base, with 17 bases lying between them. This CDR3 is CSARNQGRGTDTQYF. CDR3 coding DNA: TGCAGTGCCCGTAATCAGGGGCGGGGCACAGATACGCAGTATTTT.

This clonotype was counted a single time. A much larger clone lies one base from this, so it may be a read error. The rearrangement links TRBV20-1 to TRBJ1-1, with 7 bases matching TRBD1. V shed 5 bases and J 5 bases; nucleotides not matched to a gene: 8. In germline, CDR1 is DFQATT, CDR2 SNEGSKA (reference sequence). The CDR3 length is 13 residues. The CDR3: CSAAGGVWTEAFF. CDR3 coding DNA: TGCAGTGCTGCAGGGGGAGTATGGACTGAAGCTTTCTTT.

The sample holds many counts of this clonotype. This chain connects TRBV12-3 or TRBV12-4 to TRBJ1-1; a possible D gene is TRBD1 (6 bases). This CDR3 is built from 14 residues. V was shortened by 6 bases and J by 3 bases, with 14 bases between the two germline ends. The CDR3 spells CASSRGRGDTEAFF. As DNA, the CDR3 is TGTGCCAGCAGCCGGGGGCGCGGGGACACTGAAGCTTTCTTT.

This clonotype was recorded at least ten times. V gene TRBV20-1 combines with J gene TRBJ1-1; weak D call: TRBD1 (6 bases). This CDR3 is built from 16 residues. Germline V gene lookup returns CDR1 DFQATT and CDR2 SNEGSKA (reference sequence). V was pared by 8 bases and J by 2 bases, with 24 bases between. The CDR3 here is CSTRPPPRTANTEAFF. CDR3 sequence (DNA): TGCAGTACAAGACCACCCCCGAGGACAGCAAACACTGAAGCTTTCTTT.

This clonotype has a count of ten or more. This chain joins TRBV5-1 and TRBJ1-3; 8 bases are shared with TRBD1. V shed 0 bases, J shed 1 base, and the junction held 15 bases outside the gene matches. Germline CDR1 is SGHRS and CDR2 is YFSETQ. This CDR3 is built from 20 residues. This CDR3 reads CASSLGVGGTGLTSGNTIYF. CDR3 sequence (DNA): TGCGCCAGCAGCTTGGGGGTCGGAGGGACAGGACTGACTTCTGGAAACACCATATATTTT.

This clonotype was recorded at least ten times. This rearrangement joins TRBV5-5 to TRBJ1-6; TRBD1 matches at 7 bases. Germline V gene lookup returns CDR1 SGHKS and CDR2 YYEKEE (reference sequence). There are 16 residues in the CDR3. V dropped 4 bases and J dropped 5; count of bases not matched to a gene: 9. The CDR3, as DNA: TGTGCCAGCAGCCCCGACGGGACAGAAAATAATTCACCCCTCCACTTT. Amino acids: CASSPDGTENNSPLHF.

This clonotype occurred many times. The chain carries TRBV7-3 and TRBJ1-2; 8 bases align to TRBD1. The CDR3 totals 13 residues. Trimming took 4 bases from V and 4 from J; bases not matched to a gene: 2. Germline CDR1 is SGHTA and CDR2 is FQGTGA. The CDR3 loop is CASSSGQGYGYTF. The CDR3 DNA reads as TGTGCCAGCAGCTCCGGACAGGGCTATGGCTACACCTTC.

This clonotype was seen many times. The chain uses TRBV29-1 and TRBJ2-1; D unclear. From germline, CDR1 is SQVTM and CDR2 ANQGSEA. V dropped 1 base and J dropped 1 base, with 11 bases sitting between them. The CDR3 contains 15 residues. DNA for the CDR3: TGCAGCGTTGAAGGGTTTGGCAGGTCCTACAATGAGCAGTTCTTC. Translation gives CSVEGFGRSYNEQFF.

The chain combines TRBV20-1 with TRBJ2-7, with no clear D. V was pared by 3 bases and J by 2 bases, with 11 bases between. Germline CDR1 DFQATT, CDR2 SNEGSKA (reference sequence). The CDR3 is 13 residues long. The CDR3 loop reads CSASIADTYEQYF. CDR3 DNA: TGCAGTGCTAGTATTGCGGATACCTACGAGCAGTACTTC.

This clonotype occurred many times. V gene TRBV10-2 combines with J gene TRBJ1-1; 7 bases match TRBD1. V dropped 3 bases and J dropped 5; count of bases not matched to a gene: 6. Germline CDR1 is WSHSY and CDR2 is SAAADI. The CDR3 length is 14 residues. The CDR3: CASSDPGGYTEAFF. Here the CDR3 DNA reads TGCGCCAGCAGTGATCCAGGGGGGTATACTGAAGCTTTCTTT.

V gene TRBV12-3 or TRBV12-4 combines with J gene TRBJ2-1, with D possibly TRBD2 on 6 matching bases. V was pared by 6 bases and J by 8 bases, with 17 bases between. The CDR3 extends over 14 amino acids. The DNA for the CDR3 is TGTGCCAGCAGCCCCGCCGGGGGTTGGTATGAGCAGTTCTTC. It translates to CASSPAGGWYEQFF.

This clonotype came up many times. V is TRBV20-1 and J is TRBJ1-2; D is ambiguous. The V gene's germline CDR1 is DFQATT and CDR2 SNEGSKA (reference sequence). V lost 4 bases to trimming and J lost 6 bases, with 12 bases between them. This CDR3 region has 12 residues. The CDR3: CSATPQTHGYTF. Here the CDR3 DNA reads TGCAGTGCTACCCCACAGACCCATGGCTACACCTTC.

Notes on this clonotype: A clone one base away is much larger, so this may be a read error. The rearrangement links TRBV21-1 to TRBJ1-2. TRBV21-1 is a recognized pseudogene. The CDR3 runs 14 residues. CDR3 loop: CANSKLMGLGGYTF. The CDR3 DNA reads as TGTGCCAACAGCAAATTGATGGGGCTAGGTGGCTACACCTTC.

This clonotype showed up many times. This chain links TRBV20-1 with TRBJ2-1, with 10 bases fitting TRBD1. J lost 1 base, V lost 6 bases, and 3 bases had no gene match. This CDR3 contains 14 residues. CDR1 is DFQATT and CDR2 is SNEGSKA in the germline V gene (reference sequence). In DNA form, the CDR3 reads TGCAGTGCAGGACAGGGGGGATCCTACAATGAGCAGTTCTTC. It yields the protein CSAGQGGSYNEQFF.

This clonotype was recorded many times. The chain combines TRBV27 with TRBJ1-5; D not certain. The CDR3 covers 13 residues. Trimming removed 6 bases from V and 0 bases from J, with 6 bases in between. Germline-derived CDR1 and CDR2 are MNHEY and SMNVEV (reference sequence). Here the CDR3 DNA reads TGTGCCAGCAGGGCCAATAGCAATCAGCCCCAGCATTTT. Amino acids: CASRANSNQPQHF.